This T cell receptor (beta chain) was obtained from a study of T cells in Graves' hyperthyroidism and ophthalmopathy. A note on this clonotype: Its specificity is not known.

Regions amplified from RNA transcripts were the TCR beta CDR3 regions. With the HTBI primer set, the TCR CDR3 went through a first round of RT-PCR. TCRdb redid the calling of the multiplex PCR reads with MiXCR, one entry per CDR3 protein. Of around 620,000 distinct CDR3 sequences in the sample, around 42% were seen once. Between the trimmed V and J ends, which lost 4 bases and 9 bases, there was a span of 18 bases. This CDR3 comprises 14 residues. Study-wide results and caveats: Appearing also in blood were most of the thyroid clonotypes expanded above 0.001. By a 13 V-J model, ophthalmopathy was set apart from stable hyperthyroidism. Prediction of ophthalmopathy progression came a median around 7.1 months pre-onset.

The chain has TRBV12-3 or TRBV12-4 and TRBJ2-5, with a possible D match to TRBD1 (7 bases). The material sequenced was peripheral blood or thyroid tissue (not recorded which). This receptor was obtained from an adult woman with Graves' disease, either hyperthyroidism or ophthalmopathy (not recorded which). The CDR3 DNA follows: TGTGCCAGCAGTTCTGGAGGGGGCAATCAGCCCCAGTACTTC. Translated, it gives CASSSGGGNQPQYF.